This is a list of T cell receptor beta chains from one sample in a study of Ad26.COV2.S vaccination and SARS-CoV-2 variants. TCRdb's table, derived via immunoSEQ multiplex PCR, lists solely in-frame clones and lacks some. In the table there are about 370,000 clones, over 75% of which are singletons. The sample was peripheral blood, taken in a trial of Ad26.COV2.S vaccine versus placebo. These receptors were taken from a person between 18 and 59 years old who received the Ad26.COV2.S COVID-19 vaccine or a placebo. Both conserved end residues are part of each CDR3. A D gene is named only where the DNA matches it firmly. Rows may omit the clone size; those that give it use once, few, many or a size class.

cdr3_aa: CASSLGPGLAGYNEQFF; cdr3_nt: TGTGCCAGCAGCTTAGGGCCCGGACTAGCAGGCTACAATGAGCAGTTCTTC; j_call: TRBJ2-1; v_call: TRBV7-6; d_call: TRBD2; clone_size: -
cdr3_aa: CASSPRVEGAGTGPIITF; cdr3_nt: TGTGCCAGCTCACCACGGGTTGAAGGGGCCGGGACAGGCCCCATTATAACCTTC; j_call: TRBJ1-2; v_call: TRBV18; d_call: TRBD1; clone_size: -
cdr3_aa: CASGTSARGTDTQYF; cdr3_nt: TGTGCCAGCGGGACTAGCGCGAGGGGCACAGATACGCAGTATTTT; j_call: TRBJ2-3; v_call: TRBV27; d_call: TRBD2; clone_size: -
cdr3_aa: CASSQDFSGRSFEQFF; cdr3_nt: TGTGCCAGCAGCCAGGATTTTAGCGGGAGGAGTTTTGAGCAGTTCTTC; j_call: TRBJ2-1; v_call: TRBV4-2; d_call: TRBD2; clone_size: -
cdr3_aa: CASSYTGGSYNEQFF; cdr3_nt: TGTGCCAGCAGTTACACAGGGGGCTCCTACAATGAGCAGTTCTTC; j_call: TRBJ2-1; v_call: TRBV6-2/TRBV6-3; d_call: TRBD1; clone_size: medium-sized
cdr3_aa: CASSPDTNTEAFF; cdr3_nt: TGTGCCAGCAGTCCTGACACGAACACTGAAGCTTTCTTT; j_call: TRBJ1-1; v_call: TRBV6-5; d_call: -; clone_size: -
cdr3_aa: CASSIGGQGAGYTF; cdr3_nt: TGTGCCAGTAGTATCGGGGGACAGGGGGCTGGCTACACCTTC; j_call: TRBJ1-2; v_call: TRBV19; d_call: TRBD1; clone_size: few
cdr3_aa: CASSLGGRSADTQYF; cdr3_nt: TGCGCCAGCAGCTTGGGTGGGAGAAGCGCAGATACGCAGTATTTT; j_call: TRBJ2-3; v_call: TRBV5-1; d_call: -; clone_size: -
cdr3_aa: CASSIGRRTNYGYTF; cdr3_nt: TGTGCCAGTAGTATTGGGCGCAGGACTAACTATGGCTACACCTTC; j_call: TRBJ1-2; v_call: TRBV19; d_call: -; clone_size: -
cdr3_aa: CASSIGWGQVLNTEAFF; cdr3_nt: TGTGCCAGTAGTATCGGGTGGGGGCAGGTCCTAAACACTGAAGCTTTCTTT; j_call: TRBJ1-1; v_call: TRBV19; d_call: -; clone_size: -
cdr3_aa: CASSQGNTGELFF; cdr3_nt: TGTGCCAGCTCGCAGGGGAACACCGGGGAGCTGTTTTTT; j_call: TRBJ2-2; v_call: TRBV18; d_call: -; clone_size: -
cdr3_aa: CAWSSGAGPQHF; cdr3_nt: TGTGCCTGGAGTTCAGGCGCGGGGCCCCAGCATTTT; j_call: TRBJ1-5; v_call: TRBV30; d_call: -; clone_size: -
cdr3_aa: CAWSVLAGETQYF; cdr3_nt: TGTGCCTGGAGTGTACTAGCAGGAGAGACCCAGTACTTC; j_call: TRBJ2-5; v_call: TRBV30; d_call: -; clone_size: once
cdr3_aa: CASSPTGGFTDTQYF; cdr3_nt: TGTGCCAGCAGCCCGACAGGGGGCTTTACTGATACGCAGTATTTT; j_call: TRBJ2-3; v_call: TRBV4-2; d_call: TRBD1; clone_size: -
cdr3_aa: CSVKGLLVETQYF; cdr3_nt: TGCAGCGTTAAAGGACTTTTGGTGGAGACCCAGTACTTC; j_call: TRBJ2-5; v_call: TRBV29-1; d_call: -; clone_size: -
cdr3_aa: CASSGRGSRTNTEAFF; cdr3_nt: TGTGCCAGCAGCGGGAGAGGGTCCCGTACGAACACTGAAGCTTTCTTT; j_call: TRBJ1-1; v_call: TRBV7-2; d_call: -; clone_size: -
cdr3_aa: CASGPRGGTGELFF; cdr3_nt: TGTGCCAGCGGGCCGAGAGGGGGCACCGGGGAGCTGTTTTTT; j_call: TRBJ2-2; v_call: TRBV19; d_call: -; clone_size: -
cdr3_aa: CASSSNGYTF; cdr3_nt: TGTGCCAGCAGTAGTAATGGCTACACCTTC; j_call: TRBJ1-2; v_call: TRBV28; d_call: -; clone_size: -
cdr3_aa: CASDLAGAGNTIYF; cdr3_nt: TGTGCTAGTGATTTGGCAGGGGCCGGAAACACCATATATTTT; j_call: TRBJ1-3; v_call: TRBV12-5; d_call: -; clone_size: -
cdr3_aa: CASSFNEQYF; cdr3_nt: TGTGCCAGCAGTTTTAACGAGCAGTACTTC; j_call: TRBJ2-7; v_call: TRBV28; d_call: -; clone_size: few
cdr3_aa: CASSQLAGAPYEQYF; cdr3_nt: TGTGCCAGCAGTCAACTAGCGGGAGCCCCCTACGAGCAGTACTTC; j_call: TRBJ2-7; v_call: TRBV28; d_call: TRBD2; clone_size: -
cdr3_aa: CASSLRMGRGEAFF; cdr3_nt: TGTGCCAGCAGCTTGCGAATGGGGAGGGGTGAAGCTTTCTTT; j_call: TRBJ1-1; v_call: TRBV5-6; d_call: -; clone_size: -
cdr3_aa: CASSFDTDTQYF; cdr3_nt: TGTGCCAGCAGCTTCGACACAGATACGCAGTATTTT; j_call: TRBJ2-3; v_call: TRBV5-5; d_call: -; clone_size: -
cdr3_aa: CAWVREYSGANVLTF; cdr3_nt: TGTGCCTGGGTGCGCGAATACTCTGGGGCCAACGTCCTGACTTTC; j_call: TRBJ2-6; v_call: TRBV30; d_call: -; clone_size: once
cdr3_aa: CASSSGSDSYGYTF; cdr3_nt: TGTGCCAGCAGCTCGGGGTCAGACAGCTATGGCTACACCTTC; j_call: TRBJ1-2; v_call: TRBV5-4; d_call: -; clone_size: few
cdr3_aa: CASSLRTGDEKLFF; cdr3_nt: TGTGCCAGCAGCCTCCGGACAGGGGACGAAAAACTGTTTTTT; j_call: TRBJ1-4; v_call: TRBV7-6; d_call: TRBD1; clone_size: once
cdr3_aa: CASSHPLGREGLGDTQYF; cdr3_nt: TGTGCCAGCAGCCATCCCTTGGGGCGAGAGGGCCTAGGAGATACGCAGTATTTT; j_call: TRBJ2-3; v_call: TRBV14; d_call: -; clone_size: once
cdr3_aa: CASSQRTPPEAFF; cdr3_nt: TGTGCCAGCAGCCAACGGACCCCCCCTGAAGCTTTCTTT; j_call: TRBJ1-1; v_call: TRBV3-1/TRBV3-2; d_call: -; clone_size: -
cdr3_aa: CASSLVGREADGYTF; cdr3_nt: TGTGCCAGCAGCTTAGTTGGCAGGGAAGCAGATGGCTACACCTTC; j_call: TRBJ1-2; v_call: TRBV7-9; d_call: -; clone_size: -
cdr3_aa: CASSLLAGEFGELFF; cdr3_nt: TGTGCCAGCAGTTTATTAGCGGGAGAGTTCGGGGAGCTGTTTTTT; j_call: TRBJ2-2; v_call: TRBV27; d_call: TRBD2; clone_size: -
cdr3_aa: CASSTGAPYEQYF; cdr3_nt: TGTGCCAGTTCGACAGGGGCCCCCTACGAGCAGTACTTC; j_call: TRBJ2-7; v_call: TRBV7-3; d_call: TRBD1; clone_size: few
cdr3_aa: CASSVGPEPGELFF; cdr3_nt: TGTGCCAGCAGCGTAGGTCCTGAACCGGGGGAGCTGTTTTTT; j_call: TRBJ2-2; v_call: TRBV9; d_call: -; clone_size: once
cdr3_aa: CASSLVLAGGTAYEQYF; cdr3_nt: TGCGCCAGCAGCTTGGTATTAGCGGGAGGCACTGCCTACGAGCAGTACTTC; j_call: TRBJ2-7; v_call: TRBV5-1; d_call: TRBD2; clone_size: once
cdr3_aa: CASSQDTGAAYTEAFF; cdr3_nt: TGCGCCAGCAGCCAAGATACGGGTGCGGCCTACACTGAAGCTTTCTTT; j_call: TRBJ1-1; v_call: TRBV4-1; d_call: -; clone_size: -
cdr3_aa: CASSYGGKAGNTIYF; cdr3_nt: TGTGCCAGCAGTTACGGGGGGAAAGCTGGAAACACCATATATTTT; j_call: TRBJ1-3; v_call: TRBV6-5; d_call: -; clone_size: -
cdr3_aa: CATGGSGRGSSYEQYF; cdr3_nt: TGTGCCACGGGTGGTTCAGGAAGGGGTAGCTCCTACGAGCAGTACTTC; j_call: TRBJ2-7; v_call: TRBV6-6; d_call: -; clone_size: -
cdr3_aa: CASSLKGLNSYNEQFF; cdr3_nt: TGTGCCAGCAGCCTCAAGGGACTAAACTCCTACAATGAGCAGTTCTTC; j_call: TRBJ2-1; v_call: TRBV2; d_call: TRBD2; clone_size: once
cdr3_aa: CASSHGPLNTEAFF; cdr3_nt: TGTGCCAGCAGCCACGGACCGTTGAACACTGAAGCTTTCTTT; j_call: TRBJ1-1; v_call: TRBV7-6; d_call: -; clone_size: -
cdr3_aa: CASTEANADTQYF; cdr3_nt: TGTGCCAGCACTGAGGCAAACGCAGATACGCAGTATTTT; j_call: TRBJ2-3; v_call: TRBV2; d_call: -; clone_size: -
cdr3_aa: CAWRDNPDRDFVIWTEAFF; cdr3_nt: TGTGCCTGGAGGGACAACCCGGACAGGGACTTCGTGATTTGGACTGAAGCTTTCTTT; j_call: TRBJ1-1; v_call: TRBV30; d_call: TRBD1; clone_size: -
cdr3_aa: CASSLAGGELFF; cdr3_nt: TGTGCCAGCAGTTTGGCGGGCGGGGAGCTGTTTTTT; j_call: TRBJ2-2; v_call: TRBV27; d_call: -; clone_size: -
cdr3_aa: CASKPGTPDLYEQYF; cdr3_nt: TGTGCCAGCAAACCCGGGACGCCCGATTTGTACGAGCAGTACTTC; j_call: TRBJ2-7; v_call: TRBV28; d_call: -; clone_size: -
cdr3_aa: CASSSDRVYGYTF; cdr3_nt: TGTGCCAGCAGTTCCGACAGAGTCTATGGCTACACCTTC; j_call: TRBJ1-2; v_call: TRBV6-5; d_call: -; clone_size: -
cdr3_aa: CSALGMETQYF; cdr3_nt: TGCAGTGCATTGGGAATGGAGACCCAGTACTTC; j_call: TRBJ2-5; v_call: TRBV20-1; d_call: -; clone_size: -
cdr3_aa: CASSLAGFSGELFF; cdr3_nt: TGTGCCAGCAGCTTGGCAGGTTTTTCCGGGGAGCTGTTTTTT; j_call: TRBJ2-2; v_call: TRBV5-6; d_call: -; clone_size: once
cdr3_aa: CASSLTGANEQFF; cdr3_nt: TGTGCCAGCAGCTTAACGGGGGCCAATGAGCAGTTCTTC; j_call: TRBJ2-1; v_call: TRBV7-3; d_call: -; clone_size: -
cdr3_aa: CASSQADFSGNTIYF; cdr3_nt: TGCGCCAGCAGCCAGGCGGACTTCTCTGGAAACACCATATATTTT; j_call: TRBJ1-3; v_call: TRBV4-1; d_call: -; clone_size: -
cdr3_aa: CASRPGRVTAQYF; cdr3_nt: TGTGCCAGCAGGCCCGGACGGGTGACGGCGCAGTATTTT; j_call: TRBJ2-3; v_call: TRBV6-5; d_call: -; clone_size: -